These 10 T cell receptor beta chains originate from one sample sequenced in a study of monozygotic twins with inflammatory bowel disease. TCRdb re-called the 5' RACE reads and shows each CDR3 protein once, DNA omitted. The sample holds around 150,000 distinct CDR3 sequences. The sample comprised blood. The receptors shown here come from a human donor with ulcerative colitis or Crohn's disease, or a healthy co-twin of an affected twin (not recorded which).

The chain recombines TRBV7-8 with TRBJ2-5; the D gene TCRdb calls, TRBD1, cannot be checked with no DNA. CDR1 is SGHVS, CDR2 FQNEAQ, per germline. The CDR3 is 18 amino acids. The CDR3 loop reads CASTHERGQVTSQETQYF.

The J gene is TRBJ2-7, the V gene TRBV7-2; without DNA, the TCRdb call of TRBD2 cannot be checked. The CDR3 consists of 15 residues. CDR1 and CDR2 (germline): SGHTA, FQGNSA. Here the CDR3 reads CASSTASGGSYEQYF.

The J gene is TRBJ1-2, the V gene TRBV6-5; as DNA is missing, the TRBD1 call by TCRdb cannot be tested. The CDR3 is 14 amino acids. Germline CDR1 reads MNHEY; CDR2 reads SVGAGI. CDR3 amino acids: CASSYSWGDEGYTF.

The V and J genes are TRBV6-5 and TRBJ2-6; lacking DNA, the TRBD1 call made by TCRdb goes unchecked. The CDR3 covers 17 residues. CDR1 is MNHEY and CDR2 is SVGAGI in the germline V gene. The CDR3 spells CASSLSGQGAGANVLTF.

This chain connects TRBV27 to TRBJ2-1. The CDR3 totals 11 residues. Germline lookup yields CDR1 MNHEY and CDR2 SMNVEV (reference sequence). The CDR3 reads CATKSPNEQFF.

This chain uses TRBV12-3 or TRBV12-4 with TRBJ2-6. CDR3 size: 15 residues. CDR3 region: CASSLVGSGANVLTF.

CDR3 amino acids: CSAVKTGANEKLFF. The rearrangement links TRBV20-1 to TRBJ1-4; TCRdb's D call of TRBD1 is untestable without DNA. Germline CDR1 and CDR2: DFQATT and SNEGSKA (reference sequence). This CDR3 has 14 residues.

The chain recombines TRBV20-1 with TRBJ2-7; TCRdb's D gene call, TRBD1, goes unchecked for lack of DNA. This CDR3 comprises 16 residues. Germline V gene lookup returns CDR1 DFQATT and CDR2 SNEGSKA (reference sequence). CDR3 region: CSARDFPPGPAYEQYF.

The chain has TRBV7-2 and TRBJ2-1; TCRdb indicates TRBD2, and absent DNA this call remains unverified. From germline, CDR1 is SGHTA and CDR2 FQGNSA. The CDR3 length is 15 residues. This CDR3 reads CASSSTGLAYNEQFF.

The V and J genes are TRBV11-3 and TRBJ2-6. This CDR3 is built from 16 residues. Germline CDR1 and CDR2: SGHNT and YENEEA. The CDR3 here is CASSLVGTHGANVLTF.